Presented here are 24 T cell receptor beta chains from one specimen sequenced in a study of regulatory T cells in long-lasting Graves disease. Sequencing libraries for TCR beta were prepared with iRepertoire HTBI primers and Arm-PCR of CDR3 regions. Using its own MiXCR run on the multiplex PCR reads, TCRdb lists one record per CDR3 protein. Found here are hundreds of thousands of distinct CDR3 sequences, approximately 16% of them singletons; the top ten hold about 10%. Time point described: newly diagnosed GD, antithyroid drugs for less than 3 months. Scientists built the TCR library using RNA that was extracted from PBMCs. These data also formed part of another study, on T cells in Graves' hyperthyroidism and ophthalmopathy.

The starting material was peripheral blood mononuclear cells (PBMCs), obtained at new diagnosis, from a patient treated with antithyroid drugs. The receptors were gathered from a woman in her twenties or thirties with Graves disease.

This clonotype was found many times. The chain carries TRBV2 and TRBJ2-3; 14 bases are a match to TRBD2. CDR3 length: 16 amino acids. V lost 6 bases and J lost 4; bases outside the gene matches: 6. The germline CDR1 and CDR2 sequences are SNHLY and FYNNEI. The CDR3 nucleotides are TGTGCCAGCAGGGCCGGGACTAGCGGGAGTTCAGATACGCAGTATTTT. Translating gives CASRAGTSGSSDTQYF.

This clonotype came up many times. The V and J genes are TRBV14 and TRBJ2-3; TRBD2 is a possible D gene (5 bases). V was shortened by 0 bases and J by 1 base, with 11 bases between the two germline ends. Germline CDR1 is SGHDN and CDR2 is FVKESK. The CDR3 consists of 16 residues. CDR3 sequence: CASSQDKRVGTDTQYF. The CDR3 coding sequence is TGTGCCAGCAGCCAAGATAAGAGGGTTGGCACAGATACGCAGTATTTT.

This clonotype was recorded a few times. The chain has TRBV7-8 and TRBJ2-1; 14 nucleotides match TRBD2. The CDR3 is 19 amino acids. Trimming at V came to 4 bases and at J to 9 bases, leaving 17 bases not matched to a gene. Germline CDR1 and CDR2: SGHVS and FQNEAQ. The CDR3 nucleotides are TGTGCCAGCAGCTCCTCCCCGAGGACTAGCGGGAGGTCCGAAGGTGAGCAGTTCTTC. Translation gives CASSSSPRTSGRSEGEQFF.

CDR3 DNA: TGTGCCAGCAGCGCAGCCGGGACAGGGCGGGCCTATAATTCACCCCTCCACTTT. This sequence encodes CASSAAGTGRAYNSPLHF. The rearrangement uses TRBV3-1 and TRBJ1-6, with 9 bases that match TRBD1. The J segment lost 2 bases and the V segment lost 5 bases, leaving 10 bases of the junction unmatched. The CDR3 covers 18 residues. Germline values: CDR1 LGHDT, CDR2 YNNKEL (reference sequence).

This clonotype showed up many times. V is TRBV10-3 and J is TRBJ1-2, with TRBD1 as a possible D gene (5 bases). Trimming removed 9 bases at V and 4 bases at J, with 12 bases between. The CDR3 has 12 amino acids. Germline V gene sequence: CDR1 ENHRY, CDR2 SYGVKD. The CDR3: CAIDAGSYGYTF. In nucleotides, the CDR3 is TGTGCCATTGATGCAGGGAGCTATGGCTACACCTTC.

V usage is TRBV12-3 or TRBV12-4 and J usage is TRBJ1-1; D call uncertain. Trimming took 3 bases from V and 2 from J, leaving 10 bases between them. This CDR3 spans 14 amino acids. The CDR3 sequence is CASSFLRENTEAFF. Here the CDR3 DNA reads TGTGCCAGCAGTTTTTTGAGAGAAAACACTGAAGCTTTCTTT.

As concerns this clonotype: One base away lies a much larger clone, so this may be a sequencing read error. The rearrangement links TRBV11-3 to TRBJ1-1, with a weak D call TRBD1 (6 bases). This CDR3 region has 15 residues. Germline-derived CDR1 and CDR2 are SGHNT and YENEEA. CDR3 DNA sequence: TGTGTCAGCAGCTTAGGGGGGCCAATGAACACTGAAGCTTTCTTT. Amino acids: CVSSLGGPMNTEAFF.

The gene calls are TRBV30 and TRBJ2-3, with 7 nucleotides matching TRBD1. J lost 5 bases, V lost 3 bases, and 14 bases had no gene match. Germline CDR1 reads GTSNPN; CDR2 reads SVGIG (reference sequence). The CDR3 extends over 16 amino acids. This CDR3 is CAWRKAWDRGGDTQYF. CDR3 sequence (DNA): TGTGCCTGGAGAAAGGCATGGGACAGAGGAGGAGATACGCAGTATTTT. Using reference TRBV30 and TRBJ2-3 for the parts outside the CDR3, the full variable domain is SQTIHQWPATLVQPVGSPLSLECTVEGTSNPNLYWYRQAAGRGLQLLFYSVGIGQISSEVPQNLSASRPQDRQFILSSKKLLLSDSGFYLCAWRKAWDRGGDTQYFGPGTRLTVL.

This clonotype came up many times. The V and J genes are TRBV2 and TRBJ1-1; tentatively, D is TRBD1 (5 bases). Germline V CDR1 and CDR2: SNHLY, FYNNEI. Trimming shortened V by 10 bases and J by 5 bases, and 14 bases separated the two germline ends. This CDR3 comprises 12 residues. CDR3 protein: CANPGRGTEAFF. In DNA form, the CDR3 reads TGTGCCAACCCTGGGAGGGGAACTGAAGCTTTCTTT.

With respect to this clonotype: A much larger clone differs by one base, so this may be a read error. The CDR3 nucleotides read TGTGCCATCAGTGACGGCAGCCGGGGCTCTACGGGACCCGACGAGCAGTACTTC. Translation gives CAISDGSRGSTGPDEQYF. The chain uses TRBV10-3 and TRBJ2-7, with D perhaps assigned TRBD1 or TRBD2 (5 bases each). The V end lost 3 bases, the J end lost 5 bases, and 26 bases lay between the germline ends. CDR1 ENHRY and CDR2 SYGVKD come from the germline V gene. CDR3 size: 18 residues.

This clonotype was counted at least ten times. In DNA, the CDR3 is TGTGCCACCAGCAGAGAAGGTGTAGGTGGGTTGGATGAGCAGTTCTTC. As protein: CATSREGVGGLDEQFF. The V gene is TRBV15, the J gene TRBJ2-1, with unresolved D. The CDR3 consists of 16 residues. Between the trimmed V and J ends, which lost 0 bases and 8 bases, there was a span of 17 bases. The germline gives CDR1 LNHNV, CDR2 YYDKDF (reference sequence).

This clonotype was seen only a few times. The chain employs TRBV15 and TRBJ1-1, with no clear D. V was shortened by 0 bases and J by 0 bases, with 17 bases between the two germline ends. Germline V lookup: CDR1 LNHNV, CDR2 YYDKDF (reference sequence). This CDR3 contains 18 residues. The CDR3 protein is CATSRDRQEVFVNTEAFF. The CDR3 DNA reads as TGTGCCACCAGCAGAGATAGGCAGGAGGTCTTTGTGAACACTGAAGCTTTCTTT.

This clonotype has a handful of counts. The CDR3 region is CASSPPGLAGGLNEQFF. The CDR3 bases are TGTGCCAGCTCACCACCGGGACTAGCGGGAGGGTTAAATGAGCAGTTCTTC. This chain connects TRBV18 to TRBJ2-1; 16 bases line up with TRBD2. Trimming removed 0 bases from V and 7 bases from J; junction bases left unmatched: 3. This CDR3 has 17 amino acids. Germline CDR1 is KGHSH and CDR2 is LQKENI. The variable domain in full, with the rest retrieved from reference TRBV18 and TRBJ2-1, is NAGVMQNPRHLVRRRGQEARLRCSPMKGHSHVYWYRQLPEEGLKFMVYLQKENIIDESGMPKERFSAEFPKEGPSILRIQQVVRGDSAAYFCASSPPGLAGGLNEQFFGPGTRLTVL.

This clonotype was recorded many times. The V call is TRBV6-1, the J call TRBJ1-5, with TRBD1 as a possible D gene (6 bases). Trimming removed 2 bases at V and 4 bases at J, with 15 bases between. The CDR3 is 16 amino acids. Per the germline V gene, CDR1 is MNHNS and CDR2 is SASEGT. The CDR3, as DNA: TGTGCCAGCAGTGAACCAGGCAGGGGTAAAAATCAGCCCCAGCATTTT. Residues: CASSEPGRGKNQPQHF.

This clonotype appeared a few times. The chain recombines TRBV9 with TRBJ2-2, with 12 bases fitting TRBD2. With 1 base clipped from V and 5 bases from J, the junction kept 9 bases outside the gene matches. The germline V gene encodes CDR1 SGDLS and CDR2 YYNGEE. CDR3 length: 18 residues. The CDR3 protein is CASSVSLAGGPGTGELFF. The CDR3 DNA reads TGTGCCAGCAGCGTATCTCTAGCGGGAGGGCCGGGGACCGGGGAGCTGTTTTTT.

This clonotype was seen repeatedly, ten times or more. This chain connects TRBV3-1 to TRBJ2-5; tentative D call: TRBD2 (7 bases). The germline CDR1 and CDR2 sequences are LGHDT and YNNKEL (reference sequence). The CDR3 contains 20 residues. V was cut by 3 bases and J by 9 bases, with 35 bases left in between. CDR3 region: CASSHAPGVGFAGATWAQYF. The DNA of the CDR3 is TGTGCCAGCAGCCATGCGCCAGGGGTAGGCTTTGCGGGAGCAACATGGGCCCAGTACTTC.

This clonotype was seen a few times. The CDR3 is CASSLMGAVGSDTQYF. DNA of the CDR3: TGTGCCAGCAGCTTGATGGGGGCAGTTGGTTCAGATACGCAGTATTTT. This chain joins TRBV5-4 and TRBJ2-3, with D perhaps matching TRBD1 (6 bases). CDR3 length: 16 residues. Germline values: CDR1 SGHNT, CDR2 YYREEE (reference sequence). V was trimmed by 1 base and J by 4 bases, leaving 16 bases between them.

This chain connects TRBV29-1 to TRBJ2-7; D uncertain. Deletions cut 3 bases from V and 2 bases from J, with 11 bases between. CDR1 and CDR2 (germline): SQVTM, ANQGSEA. The CDR3 is 13 residues long. The CDR3, as DNA: TGCAGCGTTGAGTTTGCCACGACCTACGAGCAGTACTTC. Its protein is CSVEFATTYEQYF.

This clonotype came up many times. The chain joins TRBV4-3 to TRBJ2-3; D ambiguous. The germline V gene has CDR1 LGHNA and CDR2 YSLEER. This CDR3 comprises 14 residues. The V end was cut by 0 bases, the J end by 9 bases, with 13 bases between. The CDR3 sequence: CASSQDGPPGTQYF. DNA for the CDR3: TGCGCCAGCAGCCAAGACGGGCCCCCCGGGACGCAGTATTTT.

Worth noting for this clonotype: This may arise from a read error, as a much more abundant clone is one base away. The chain links TRBV28 to TRBJ2-1, with 7 bases matching TRBD2. The germline V gene has CDR1 MDHEN and CDR2 SYDVKM. The CDR3 has 15 residues. Trimming at V came to 7 bases and at J to 13 bases, leaving 19 bases not matched to a gene. This CDR3 reads CASTPLAEFQETQFF. The CDR3 region has the DNA TGTGCCAGCACCCCTCTAGCGGAGTTCCAAGAGACCCAGTTCTTC.

This clonotype was seen ten or more times. The gene calls are TRBV13 and TRBJ1-1; 9 nucleotides line up with TRBD1. Germline lookup yields CDR1 PRHDT and CDR2 FYEKMQ (reference sequence). V lost 4 bases, J lost 5 bases, and 5 bases stayed unmatched. The CDR3 totals 14 residues. The CDR3 here is CASSSGQGKTEAFF. The CDR3 DNA follows: TGTGCCAGCAGCTCGGGACAGGGTAAAACTGAAGCTTTCTTT.

This clonotype was observed many times. As DNA, the CDR3 is TGTGCCAGCCACACCGGGACTAGCGGAGGATACTACGAGCAGTACTTC. This translates into CASHTGTSGGYYEQYF. The rearrangement uses TRBV28 and TRBJ2-7; 11 bases align to TRBD2. J gave up 3 bases and V 8 bases, and 12 bases lay outside the gene matches. Germline-derived CDR1 and CDR2 are MDHEN and SYDVKM. The CDR3 has 16 amino acids.

V is TRBV6-2 or TRBV6-3 and J is TRBJ1-1, with unresolved D. Germline values: CDR1 MNHEY, CDR2 SVGEGT. The CDR3 extends over 15 amino acids. The V end was cut by 2 bases, the J end by 3 bases, with 13 bases between. CDR3 protein: CASSYALIRDTEAFF. The DNA of the CDR3 is TGTGCCAGCAGTTACGCCCTTATACGGGACACTGAAGCTTTCTTT.

The rearrangement uses TRBV20-1 and TRBJ2-4; possible D gene TRBD1, 6 bases. CDR3 length: 13 amino acids. V was cut by 5 bases and J by 6 bases, with 14 bases left in between. The germline CDR1 and CDR2 sequences are DFQATT and SNEGSKA (reference sequence). The CDR3 reads CSASWQGLNIQYF. The DNA for the CDR3 is TGCAGTGCTTCATGGCAGGGGCTAAACATTCAGTACTTC.